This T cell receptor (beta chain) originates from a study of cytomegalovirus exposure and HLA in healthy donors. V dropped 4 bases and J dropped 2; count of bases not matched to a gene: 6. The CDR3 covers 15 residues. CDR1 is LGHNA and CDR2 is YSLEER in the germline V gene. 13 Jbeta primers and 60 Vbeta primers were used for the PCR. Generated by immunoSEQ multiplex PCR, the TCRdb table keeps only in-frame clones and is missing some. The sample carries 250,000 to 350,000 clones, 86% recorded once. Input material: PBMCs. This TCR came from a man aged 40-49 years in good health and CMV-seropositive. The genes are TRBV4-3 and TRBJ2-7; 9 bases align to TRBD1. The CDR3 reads CASSPSGTGPYEQYF. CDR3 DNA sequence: TGCGCCAGCAGCCCTTCCGGGACAGGGCCCTACGAGCAGTACTTC.